This T cell receptor beta chain was sequenced for a study of control samples from healthy donors and cancer patients. This CDR3 spans 17 amino acids. With 3 bases clipped from V and 2 bases from J, the junction kept 12 bases outside the gene matches. The V gene's germline CDR1 is MGHRA and CDR2 YSYEKL. Clones were sequenced by immunoSEQ multiplex PCR, and TCRdb holds only the in-frame ones, with some missing. The sample has about 89,000 clones, 86% seen once; the top ten hold around 21%. This TCR was sampled from a man in his thirties or forties in good health. V is TRBV4-1 and J is TRBJ1-2; 7 bases line up with TRBD1. The sequencing input was blood. Here the CDR3 reads CASSHTPAGGVNYGYTF. The CDR3 DNA reads TGCGCCAGCAGCCACACCCCGGCAGGGGGAGTGAACTATGGCTACACCTTC.